The entry below describes one T cell receptor (beta chain). The data are from a study of shared clonotypes between healthy human individuals. Each sorted subset replicate got 200 ng genomic DNA, roughly 33,000 genomes. The table came from immunoSEQ multiplex PCR; TCRdb's copy has only in-frame clones and leaves some out. Of roughly 500,000 clones listed, almost 97% are singletons. The source is a woman aged 25 to 39 in good health. The sequencing input was naive CD4+ T cells sorted from blood. The subset: CD45RA+ positively selected.

The CDR3: CASSKRGGNTGELFF. CDR3 DNA: TGTGCCAGCTCCAAAAGAGGGGGTAACACCGGGGAGCTGTTTTTT. The chain combines TRBV18 with TRBJ2-2, with D possibly TRBD1 on 6 matching bases. This CDR3 has 15 residues. The V and J ends lost 6 bases and 2 bases respectively, with 13 bases between them. Looked up from germline, CDR1 is KGHSH and CDR2 is LQKENI.